This T cell receptor (beta chain) was recovered during a study of blood T cell repertoires in COVID-19 (dated by TCRdb to the early 2020s). About the full investigation: Collaborator samples came from the United States, Italy and Spain and covered acute and convalescent phases of COVID-19. The prospective study material was composed of cDNA or gDNA derived from T cells, B-cell-depleted T cells, or PBMCs. Deeply sampled blood TCRbeta repertoires from subjects exposed to, actively infected with, or recovered from COVID-19 were included in the dataset. The repertoires were released in a freely available public database meant as a resource for research on the immune response to SARS-CoV-2. Samples came from the ongoing ImmuneRACE study (first 160 participants) plus 1,254 subjects from 6 global collaborators. Nearly every sample came with metadata listing a de-identified subject ID, COVID-19 status, age in years and sex. Where available, HLA class I and class II types were obtained from metadata supplied by the sample provider rather than from assay-based typing.

From a lookup of the germline V gene, CDR1 and CDR2 are WSHSY and SAAADI. CDR3 length: 17 amino acids, cysteine to phenylalanine. The entry retains the CDR3 DNA only, 51 bases that are in frame from base 1. Trimming costs V 0 bases and J 2 bases, and their ends lie 15 bases apart. On the study overall, not on this receptor specifically: The amount of clinical and demographic metadata varied by source and participant and was provided uncurated.

TCRbeta CDR3 regions were amplified from genomic DNA by means of the immunoSEQ Assay, a bias-controlled multiplex PCR. The published analysis was carried out like this. Nucleated cell counts per sample were estimated from amplification of reference gene primers within the assay. Sequence reads were collapsed and filtered to measure the absolute abundance of every unique TCRbeta CDR3 rearrangement. For each sample, productive Simpson clonality was calculated as the square root of Simpson's diversity index over productive rearrangements. TCRdb mirrors the immuneACCESS table, restricted to in-frame sequences. Some clones are absent from its copies; in checked studies, under half trace to an unresolved V gene, and the reason for the others is unknown. V, J and clone size derive from that table, while D and trimming were established from the DNA sequence. This sample is represented by around 130,000 clones; about 86% of them were singletons. 2% to 2.5% of the sample is held by the ten biggest clonotypes.

Each collaborating institution followed its own protocols to collect whole blood in K2EDTA tubes. For TCRbeta analysis, collaborators shipped samples in one of three forms: frozen whole blood, isolated PBMCs, or DNA extracted from either of those sample types. Comment on this clone: Its antigen specificity is not known. Base qualities are not provided; no much larger clone lies one nucleotide away.

The TCR was taken from a woman in her fifties or sixties with acute or convalescent COVID-19. Sequenced material: peripheral blood. The chain is encoded by TRBV10-2 joined to TRBJ2-3, with TRBD2 tentatively as D gene (5 bases match). The bases read TGCGCCAGCAGTGAGTCTGGAGGTGTACTCACCACAGATACGCAGTATTTT. Translated, it gives CASSESGGVLTTDTQYF.